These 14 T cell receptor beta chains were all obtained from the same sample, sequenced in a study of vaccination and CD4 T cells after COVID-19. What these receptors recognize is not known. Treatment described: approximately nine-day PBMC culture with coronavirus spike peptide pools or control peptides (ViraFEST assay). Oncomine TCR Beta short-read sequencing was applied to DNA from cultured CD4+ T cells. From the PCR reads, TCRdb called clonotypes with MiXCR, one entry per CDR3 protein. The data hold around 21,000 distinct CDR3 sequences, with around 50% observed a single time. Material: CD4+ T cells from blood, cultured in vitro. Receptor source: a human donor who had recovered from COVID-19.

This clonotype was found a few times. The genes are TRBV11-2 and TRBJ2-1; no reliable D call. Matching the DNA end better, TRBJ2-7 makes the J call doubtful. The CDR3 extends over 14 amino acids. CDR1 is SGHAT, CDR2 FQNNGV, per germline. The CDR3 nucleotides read TGTGCCAGCAGCGGCCCACCGAGGTCCAACGAGCAGTACTTC. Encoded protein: CASSGPPRSNEQYF.

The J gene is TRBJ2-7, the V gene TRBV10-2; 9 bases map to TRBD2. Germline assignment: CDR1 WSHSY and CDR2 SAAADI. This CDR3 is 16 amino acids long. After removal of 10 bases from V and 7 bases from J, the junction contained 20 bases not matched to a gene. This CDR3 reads CATEGGRSGRLGEQYF. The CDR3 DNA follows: TGCGCCACCGAGGGGGGGCGGAGCGGGAGGCTGGGGGAGCAGTACTTC.

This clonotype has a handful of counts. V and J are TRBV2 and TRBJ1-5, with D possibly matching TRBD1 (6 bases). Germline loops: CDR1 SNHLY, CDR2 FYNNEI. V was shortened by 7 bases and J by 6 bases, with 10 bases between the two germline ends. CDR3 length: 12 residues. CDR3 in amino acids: CASKGDVQPQHF. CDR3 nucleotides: TGTGCCAGCAAGGGGGATGTTCAGCCCCAGCATTTT.

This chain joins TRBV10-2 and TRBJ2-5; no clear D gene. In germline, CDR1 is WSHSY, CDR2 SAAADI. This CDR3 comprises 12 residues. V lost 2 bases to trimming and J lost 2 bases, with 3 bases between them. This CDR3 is CASSEQQETQYF. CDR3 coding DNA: TGCGCCAGCAGTGAGCAACAAGAGACCCAGTACTTC.

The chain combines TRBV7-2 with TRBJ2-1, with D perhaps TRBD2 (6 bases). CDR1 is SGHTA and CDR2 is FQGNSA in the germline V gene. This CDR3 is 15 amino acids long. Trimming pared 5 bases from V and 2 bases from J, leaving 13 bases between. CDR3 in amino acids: CASSPVGGAYNEQFF. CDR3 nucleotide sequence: TGTGCCAGCAGCCCCGTCGGGGGAGCCTACAATGAGCAGTTCTTC.

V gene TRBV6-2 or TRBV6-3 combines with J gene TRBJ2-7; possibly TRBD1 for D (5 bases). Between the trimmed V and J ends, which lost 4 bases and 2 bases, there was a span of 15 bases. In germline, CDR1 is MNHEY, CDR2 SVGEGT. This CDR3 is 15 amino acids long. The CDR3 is CASSSFPAGTYEQYF. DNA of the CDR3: TGTGCCAGCAGTTCGTTCCCGGCAGGGACCTACGAGCAGTACTTC.

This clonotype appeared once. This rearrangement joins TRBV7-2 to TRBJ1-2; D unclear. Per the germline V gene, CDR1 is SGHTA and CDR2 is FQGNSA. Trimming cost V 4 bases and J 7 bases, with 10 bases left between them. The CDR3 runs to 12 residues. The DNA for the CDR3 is TGTGCCAGCAGCTATTCCATAGGTGGCTACACCTTC. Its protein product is CASSYSIGGYTF.

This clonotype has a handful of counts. The CDR3 region is CAWTPRMNTEAFF. CDR3 nucleotide sequence: TGTGCCTGGACCCCGAGAATGAACACTGAAGCTTTCTTT. The chain has TRBV30 and TRBJ1-1; D gene unclear. This CDR3 spans 13 amino acids. The germline V gene has CDR1 GTSNPN and CDR2 SVGIG (reference sequence). V lost 4 bases and J lost 0, with 9 bases in between.

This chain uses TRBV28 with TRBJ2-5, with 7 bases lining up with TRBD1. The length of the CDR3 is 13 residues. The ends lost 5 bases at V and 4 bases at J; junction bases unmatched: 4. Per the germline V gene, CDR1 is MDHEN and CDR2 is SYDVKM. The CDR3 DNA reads TGTGCCAGCAGTACAGGGGATCGAGAGACCCAGTACTTC. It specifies CASSTGDRETQYF.

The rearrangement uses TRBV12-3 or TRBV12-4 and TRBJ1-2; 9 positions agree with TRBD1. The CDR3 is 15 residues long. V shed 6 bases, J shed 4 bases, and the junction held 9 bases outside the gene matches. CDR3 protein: CASSARTGEFYGYTF. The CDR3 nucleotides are TGTGCCAGCAGCGCAAGGACAGGGGAATTCTATGGCTACACCTTC.

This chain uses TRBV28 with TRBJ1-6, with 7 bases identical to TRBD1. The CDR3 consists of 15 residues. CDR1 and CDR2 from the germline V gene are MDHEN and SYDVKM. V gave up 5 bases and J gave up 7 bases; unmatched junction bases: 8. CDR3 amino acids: CASSTPTGRNSPLHF. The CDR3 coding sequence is TGTGCCAGCAGTACACCGACAGGGAGGAATTCACCCCTCCACTTT.

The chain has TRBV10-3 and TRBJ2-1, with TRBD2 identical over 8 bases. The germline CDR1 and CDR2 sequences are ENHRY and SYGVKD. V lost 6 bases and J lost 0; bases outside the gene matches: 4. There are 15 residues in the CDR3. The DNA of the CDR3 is TGTGCCATCAGCATAGCGGGATCCTCCTACAATGAGCAGTTCTTC. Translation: CAISIAGSSYNEQFF.

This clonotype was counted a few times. The CDR3 nucleotides read TGCAGTGCCCCGGGACAGAGCGCTGCAACTAATGAAAAACTGTTTTTT. Its protein is CSAPGQSAATNEKLFF. This chain uses TRBV20-1 with TRBJ1-4; TRBD1 matches 7 bases. The germline gives CDR1 DFQATT, CDR2 SNEGSKA (reference sequence). CDR3 length equals 16 residues. J lost 0 bases, V lost 6 bases, and 10 bases had no gene match.

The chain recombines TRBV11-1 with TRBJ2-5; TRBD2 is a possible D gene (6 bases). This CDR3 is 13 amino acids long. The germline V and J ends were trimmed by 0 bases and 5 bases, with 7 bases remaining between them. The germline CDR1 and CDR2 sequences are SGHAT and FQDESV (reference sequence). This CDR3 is CASSLAGLETQYF. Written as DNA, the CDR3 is TGTGCCAGCAGCTTAGCGGGACTGGAGACCCAGTACTTC.